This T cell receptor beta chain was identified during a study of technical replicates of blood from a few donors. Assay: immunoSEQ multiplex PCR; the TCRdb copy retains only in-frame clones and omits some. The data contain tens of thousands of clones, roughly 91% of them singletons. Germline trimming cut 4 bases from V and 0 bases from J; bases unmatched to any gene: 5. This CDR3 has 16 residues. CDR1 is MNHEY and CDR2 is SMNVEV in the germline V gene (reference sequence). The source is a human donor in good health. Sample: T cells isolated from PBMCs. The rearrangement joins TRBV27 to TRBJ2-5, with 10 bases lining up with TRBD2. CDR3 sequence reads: CASSSRTSGDQETQYF. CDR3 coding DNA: TGTGCCAGCAGTTCTCGGACTAGCGGAGACCAAGAGACCCAGTACTTC.